The entry that follows covers one T cell receptor (beta chain) sequence. Antigen specificity is unknown. The sample originates from a study of T cell responses to AZD1222 COVID-19 vaccine. The study's findings and limits: All repertoire sampling was performed exclusively after the peak T cell response. Clonal diversity was possibly underestimated; the donors were predominantly white British and more often female.

Generated by immunoSEQ multiplex PCR, the TCRdb table keeps only in-frame clones and is missing some. The repertoire includes roughly 100,000 clones, about 89% of them detected once, and 3.3% sits in the top ten. The CDR3 extends over 15 amino acids. Trimming removed 6 bases at V and 6 bases at J, with 20 bases between. Germline-derived CDR1 and CDR2 are MNHEY and SMNVEV (reference sequence). The source of this sequence is an adult who received the MenACWY meningococcal vaccine as a control. This chain connects TRBV27 to TRBJ1-2; D possibly corresponds to TRBD1 (6 bases). The specimen comprised peripheral blood, sampled 28 days after the second dose of the MenACWY control vaccine. The CDR3 sequence: CASRGADGGADGYTF. CDR3 nucleotides: TGTGCCAGCAGGGGGGCTGACGGGGGCGCAGATGGCTACACCTTC.